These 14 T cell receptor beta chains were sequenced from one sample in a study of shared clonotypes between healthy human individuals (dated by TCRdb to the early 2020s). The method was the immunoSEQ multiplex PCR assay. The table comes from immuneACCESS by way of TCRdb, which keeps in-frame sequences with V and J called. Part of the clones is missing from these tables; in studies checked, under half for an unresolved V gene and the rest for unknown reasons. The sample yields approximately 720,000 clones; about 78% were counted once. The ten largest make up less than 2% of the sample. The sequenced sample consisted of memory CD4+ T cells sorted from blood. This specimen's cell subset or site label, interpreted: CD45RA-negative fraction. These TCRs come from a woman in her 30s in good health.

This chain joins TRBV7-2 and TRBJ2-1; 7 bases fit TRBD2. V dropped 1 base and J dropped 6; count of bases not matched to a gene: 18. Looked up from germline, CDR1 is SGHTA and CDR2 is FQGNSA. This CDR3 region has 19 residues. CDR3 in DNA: TGTGCCAGCAGCTTAGATTCAATTTGGTCGGCGGGAGTACCCAATGAGCAGTTCTTC. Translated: CASSLDSIWSAGVPNEQFF.

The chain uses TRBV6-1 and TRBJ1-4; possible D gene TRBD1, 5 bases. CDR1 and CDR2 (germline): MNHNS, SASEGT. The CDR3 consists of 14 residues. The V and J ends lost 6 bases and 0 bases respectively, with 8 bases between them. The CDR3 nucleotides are TGTGCCAGCAGGTTGACAGCAACTAATGAAAAACTGTTTTTT. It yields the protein CASRLTATNEKLFF.

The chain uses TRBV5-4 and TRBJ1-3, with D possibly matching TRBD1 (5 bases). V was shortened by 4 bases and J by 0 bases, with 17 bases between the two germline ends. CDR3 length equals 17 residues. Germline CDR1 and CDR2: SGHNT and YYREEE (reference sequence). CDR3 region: CASSKQTGLSSGNTIYF. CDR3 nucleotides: TGTGCCAGCAGCAAACAAACAGGCCTCAGCTCTGGAAACACCATATATTTT.

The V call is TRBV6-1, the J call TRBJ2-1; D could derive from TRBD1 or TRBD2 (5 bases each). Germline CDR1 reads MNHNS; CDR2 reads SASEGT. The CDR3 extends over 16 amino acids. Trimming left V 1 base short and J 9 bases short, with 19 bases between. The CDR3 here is CASSEVLFGGEVEQFF. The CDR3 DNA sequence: TGTGCCAGCAGTGAAGTCCTTTTTGGGGGTGAGGTTGAGCAGTTCTTC.

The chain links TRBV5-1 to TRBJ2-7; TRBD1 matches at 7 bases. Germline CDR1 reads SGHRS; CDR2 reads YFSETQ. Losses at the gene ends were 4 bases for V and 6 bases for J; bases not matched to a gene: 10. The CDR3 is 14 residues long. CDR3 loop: CASSPTGVLGEQYF. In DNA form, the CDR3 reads TGCGCCAGCAGCCCTACAGGGGTGCTTGGCGAGCAGTACTTC.

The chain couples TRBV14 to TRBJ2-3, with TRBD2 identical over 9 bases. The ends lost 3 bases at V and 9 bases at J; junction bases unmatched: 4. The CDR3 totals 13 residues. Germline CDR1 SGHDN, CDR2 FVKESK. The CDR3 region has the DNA TGTGCCAGCAGCCAGATTAGCGGGAGAACGCAGTATTTT. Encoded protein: CASSQISGRTQYF.

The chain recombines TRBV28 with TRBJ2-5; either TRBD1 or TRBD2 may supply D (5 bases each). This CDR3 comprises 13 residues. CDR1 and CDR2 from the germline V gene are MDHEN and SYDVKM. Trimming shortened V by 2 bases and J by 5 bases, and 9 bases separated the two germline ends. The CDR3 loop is CASSLQGAETQYF. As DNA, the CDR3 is TGTGCCAGCAGTTTACAGGGAGCCGAGACCCAGTACTTC. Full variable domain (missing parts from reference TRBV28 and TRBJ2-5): DVKVTQSSRYLVKRTGEKVFLECVQDMDHENMFWYRQDPGLGLRLIYFSYDVKMKEKGDIPEGYSVSREKKERFSLILESASTNQTSMYLCASSLQGAETQYFGPGTRLLVL.

This CDR3 is CASSEWATYGYTF. CDR3 sequence (DNA): TGCGCCAGCAGCGAGTGGGCCACGTATGGCTACACCTTC. The rearrangement links TRBV5-1 to TRBJ1-2; no clear D. Per germline, CDR1 SGHRS and CDR2 YFSETQ. The CDR3 loop spans 13 amino acids. V lost 4 bases and J lost 5, with 12 bases in between.

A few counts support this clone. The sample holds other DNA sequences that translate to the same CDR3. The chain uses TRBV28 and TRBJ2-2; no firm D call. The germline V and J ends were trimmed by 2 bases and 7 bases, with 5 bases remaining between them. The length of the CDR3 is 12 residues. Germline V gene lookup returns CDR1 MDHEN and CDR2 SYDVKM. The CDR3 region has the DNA TGTGCCAGCAGTTTACCGGTCGGGGAGCTGTTTTTT. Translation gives CASSLPVGELFF.

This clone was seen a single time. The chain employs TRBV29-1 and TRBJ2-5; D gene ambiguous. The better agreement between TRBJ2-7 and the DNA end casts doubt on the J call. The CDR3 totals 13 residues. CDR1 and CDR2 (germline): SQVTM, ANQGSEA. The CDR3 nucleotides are TGCAGCGTTCGAGACGGGCAGTTATCCGAGCAGTACTTC. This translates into CSVRDGQLSEQYF.

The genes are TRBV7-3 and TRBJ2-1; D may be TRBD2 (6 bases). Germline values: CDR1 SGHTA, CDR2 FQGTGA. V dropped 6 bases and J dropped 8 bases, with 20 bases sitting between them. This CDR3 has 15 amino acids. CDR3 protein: CASSSSPTGVDEQFF. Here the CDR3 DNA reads TGTGCCAGCAGTTCCAGCCCTACGGGGGTCGATGAGCAGTTCTTC.

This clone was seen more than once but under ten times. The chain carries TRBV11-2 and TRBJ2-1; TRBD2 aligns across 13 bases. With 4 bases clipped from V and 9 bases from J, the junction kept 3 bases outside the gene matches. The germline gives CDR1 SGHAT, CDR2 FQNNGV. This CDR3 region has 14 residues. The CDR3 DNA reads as TGTGCCAGCAGCTGGACTAGCGGGAGTAGTGAGCAGTTCTTC. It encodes CASSWTSGSSEQFF.

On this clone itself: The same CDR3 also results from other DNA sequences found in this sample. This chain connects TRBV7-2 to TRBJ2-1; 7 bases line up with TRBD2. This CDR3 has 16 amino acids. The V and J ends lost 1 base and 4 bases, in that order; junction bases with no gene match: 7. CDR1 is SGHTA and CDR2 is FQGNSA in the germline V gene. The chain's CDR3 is CASSLGALAEYNEQFF. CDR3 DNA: TGTGCCAGCAGCTTAGGAGCCCTAGCGGAATACAATGAGCAGTTCTTC.

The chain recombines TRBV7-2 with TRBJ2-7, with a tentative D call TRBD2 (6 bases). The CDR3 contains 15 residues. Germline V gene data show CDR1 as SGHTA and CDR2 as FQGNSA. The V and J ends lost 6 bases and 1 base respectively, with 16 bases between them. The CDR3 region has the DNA TGTGCCAGCAGATGGGGCGGGACGCCGTCCTACGAGCAGTACTTC. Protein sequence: CASRWGGTPSYEQYF.